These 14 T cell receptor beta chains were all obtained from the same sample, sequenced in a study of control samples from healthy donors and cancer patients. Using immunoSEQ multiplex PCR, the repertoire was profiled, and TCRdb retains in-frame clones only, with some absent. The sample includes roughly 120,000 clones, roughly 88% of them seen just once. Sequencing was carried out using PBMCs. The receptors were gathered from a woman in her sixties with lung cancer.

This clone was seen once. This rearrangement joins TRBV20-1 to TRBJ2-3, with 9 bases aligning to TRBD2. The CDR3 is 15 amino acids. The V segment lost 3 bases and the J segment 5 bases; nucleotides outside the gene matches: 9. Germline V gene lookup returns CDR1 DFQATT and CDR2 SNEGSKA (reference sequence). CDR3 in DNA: TGCAGTGCTAGTTCGGCGGGGGGGCCCGGAGATACGCAGTATTTT. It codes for CSASSAGGPGDTQYF.

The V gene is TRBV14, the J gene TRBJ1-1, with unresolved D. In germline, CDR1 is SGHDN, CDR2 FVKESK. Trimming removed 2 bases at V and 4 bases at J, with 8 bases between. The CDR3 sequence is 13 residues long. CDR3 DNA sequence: TGTGCCAGCAGCCAATTCGAGCCCACTGAAGCTTTCTTT. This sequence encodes CASSQFEPTEAFF.

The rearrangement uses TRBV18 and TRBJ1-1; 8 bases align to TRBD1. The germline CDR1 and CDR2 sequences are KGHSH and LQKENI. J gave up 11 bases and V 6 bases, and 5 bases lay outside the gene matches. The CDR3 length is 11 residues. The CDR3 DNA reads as TGTGCCAGCTCGGACAGGGTTGTGGCTTTCTTT. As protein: CASSDRVVAFF.

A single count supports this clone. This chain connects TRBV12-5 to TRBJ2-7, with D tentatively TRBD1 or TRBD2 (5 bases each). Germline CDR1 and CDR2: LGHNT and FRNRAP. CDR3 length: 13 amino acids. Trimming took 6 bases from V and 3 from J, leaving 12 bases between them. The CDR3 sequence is CASGGESGYEQYF. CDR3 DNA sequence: TGTGCTAGTGGGGGGGAGTCGGGCTACGAGCAGTACTTC.

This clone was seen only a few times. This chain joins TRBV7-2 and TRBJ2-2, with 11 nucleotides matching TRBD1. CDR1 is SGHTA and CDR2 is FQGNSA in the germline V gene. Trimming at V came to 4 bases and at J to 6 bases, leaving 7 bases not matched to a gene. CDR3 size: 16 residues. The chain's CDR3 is CASSYGTGGGAGELFF. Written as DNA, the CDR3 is TGTGCCAGCAGCTACGGGACAGGGGGTGGGGCCGGGGAGCTGTTTTTT.

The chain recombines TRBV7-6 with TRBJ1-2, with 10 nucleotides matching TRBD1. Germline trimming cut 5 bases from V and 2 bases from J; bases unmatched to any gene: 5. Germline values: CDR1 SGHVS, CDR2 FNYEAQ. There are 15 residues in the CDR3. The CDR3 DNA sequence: TGTGCCAGCAGCCCCCGACAGGGGGCGAACTATGGCTACACCTTC. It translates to CASSPRQGANYGYTF.

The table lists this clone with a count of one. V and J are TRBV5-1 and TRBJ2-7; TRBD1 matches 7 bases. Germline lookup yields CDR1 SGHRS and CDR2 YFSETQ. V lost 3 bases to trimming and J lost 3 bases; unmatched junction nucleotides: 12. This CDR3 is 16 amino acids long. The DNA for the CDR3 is TGCGCCAGCAGCTCGCAACAGGGGACCTTTGGCTACGAGCAGTACTTC. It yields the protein CASSSQQGTFGYEQYF.

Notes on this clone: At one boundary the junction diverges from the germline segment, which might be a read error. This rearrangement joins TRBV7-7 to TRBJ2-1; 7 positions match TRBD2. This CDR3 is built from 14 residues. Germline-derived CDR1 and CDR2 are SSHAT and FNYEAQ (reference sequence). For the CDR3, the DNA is TGTGCTAGCAGCTTGGGCGGGAGTATAAATGAGCAGTTCTTC. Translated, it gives CASSLGGSINEQFF.

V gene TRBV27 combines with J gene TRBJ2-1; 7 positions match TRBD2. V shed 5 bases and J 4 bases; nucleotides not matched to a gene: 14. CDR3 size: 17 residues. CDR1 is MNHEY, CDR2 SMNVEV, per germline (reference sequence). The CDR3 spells CASSPRGHGGTYNEQFF. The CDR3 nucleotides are TGTGCCAGCAGTCCCCGCGGACACGGGGGGACTTACAATGAGCAGTTCTTC.

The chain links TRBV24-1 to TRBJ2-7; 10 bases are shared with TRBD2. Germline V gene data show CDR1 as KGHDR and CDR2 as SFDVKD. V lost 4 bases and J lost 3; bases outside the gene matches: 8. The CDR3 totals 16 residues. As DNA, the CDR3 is TGTGCCACCAGTGAATCCGGGACTAGCGACCTCTACGAGCAGTACTTC. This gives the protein CATSESGTSDLYEQYF.

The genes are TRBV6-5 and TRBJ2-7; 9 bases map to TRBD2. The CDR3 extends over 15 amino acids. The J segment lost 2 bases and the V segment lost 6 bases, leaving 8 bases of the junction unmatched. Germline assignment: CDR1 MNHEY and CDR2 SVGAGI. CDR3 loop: CASSPTSGPAYEQYF. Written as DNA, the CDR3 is TGTGCCAGCAGCCCGACTAGCGGACCGGCCTACGAGCAGTACTTC.

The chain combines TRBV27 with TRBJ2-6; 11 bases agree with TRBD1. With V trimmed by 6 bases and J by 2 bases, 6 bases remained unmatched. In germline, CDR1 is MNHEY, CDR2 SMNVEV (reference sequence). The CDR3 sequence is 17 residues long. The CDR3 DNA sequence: TGTGCCAGCAGCCTAGGACAGGGGGCTCCTGGGGCCAACGTCCTGACTTTC. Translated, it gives CASSLGQGAPGANVLTF.

CDR3: CASSTLQGPPEKLFF. CDR3 in DNA: TGTGCCAGCAGTACCCTACAGGGTCCGCCAGAAAAACTGTTTTTT. V and J are TRBV6-5 and TRBJ1-4; D perhaps matches TRBD1 (6 bases). Germline V gene data show CDR1 as MNHEY and CDR2 as SVGAGI. The CDR3 has 15 amino acids. Trimming shortened V by 5 bases and J by 8 bases, and 18 bases separated the two germline ends.

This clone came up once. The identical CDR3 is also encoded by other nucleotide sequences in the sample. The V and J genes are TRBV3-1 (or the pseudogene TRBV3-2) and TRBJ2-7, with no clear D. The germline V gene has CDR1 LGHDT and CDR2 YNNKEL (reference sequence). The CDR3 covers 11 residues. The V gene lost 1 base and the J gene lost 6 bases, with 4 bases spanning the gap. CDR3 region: CASSQVGEQYF. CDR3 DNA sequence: TGTGCCAGCAGCCAAGTAGGCGAGCAGTACTTC.